This T cell receptor beta chain was found in a study of shared clonotypes between healthy human individuals. Assay used: immunoSEQ multiplex PCR; TCRdb lists only in-frame clones, some missing. The sample includes around 1.9 million clones, around 95% of them seen just once. V lost 7 bases and J 3 bases, leaving 4 bases between the germline ends. The CDR3 is 12 amino acids. Germline CDR1 reads LNHDA; CDR2 reads SQIVND (reference sequence). Terminally differentiated effector memory CD45RA+ cells were excluded by CCR7 positive selection of CD45RO-negative cells. Healthy and HIV-negative, the adult donors had no recent acute infections or vaccinations.

Sequenced material: naive CD8+ T cells from PBMCs. The TCR comes from a man between 18 and 29 years old in good health. Some clones in this sample may be carry-over from other donors' samples. The rearrangement links TRBV19 to TRBJ2-6; D gene unclear. The CDR3, as DNA: TGTGCCAGTACCGGTGGGGCCAACGTCCTGACTTTC. It yields the protein CASTGGANVLTF.